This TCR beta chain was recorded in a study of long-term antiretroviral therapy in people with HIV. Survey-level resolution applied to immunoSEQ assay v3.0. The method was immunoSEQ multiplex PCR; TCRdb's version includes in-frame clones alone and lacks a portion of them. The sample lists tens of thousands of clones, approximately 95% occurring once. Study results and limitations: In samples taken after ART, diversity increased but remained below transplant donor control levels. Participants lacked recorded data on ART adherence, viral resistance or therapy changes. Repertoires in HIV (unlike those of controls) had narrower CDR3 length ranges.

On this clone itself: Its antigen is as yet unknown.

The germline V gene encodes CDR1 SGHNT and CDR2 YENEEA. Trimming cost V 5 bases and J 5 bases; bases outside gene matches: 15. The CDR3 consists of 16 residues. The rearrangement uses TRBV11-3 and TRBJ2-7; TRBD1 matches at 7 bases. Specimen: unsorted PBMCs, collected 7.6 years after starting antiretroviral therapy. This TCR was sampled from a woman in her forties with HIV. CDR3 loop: CASSLKTGMGRDEQYF. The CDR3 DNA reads TGTGCCAGCAGCCTTAAGACAGGGATGGGTCGAGACGAGCAGTACTTC.